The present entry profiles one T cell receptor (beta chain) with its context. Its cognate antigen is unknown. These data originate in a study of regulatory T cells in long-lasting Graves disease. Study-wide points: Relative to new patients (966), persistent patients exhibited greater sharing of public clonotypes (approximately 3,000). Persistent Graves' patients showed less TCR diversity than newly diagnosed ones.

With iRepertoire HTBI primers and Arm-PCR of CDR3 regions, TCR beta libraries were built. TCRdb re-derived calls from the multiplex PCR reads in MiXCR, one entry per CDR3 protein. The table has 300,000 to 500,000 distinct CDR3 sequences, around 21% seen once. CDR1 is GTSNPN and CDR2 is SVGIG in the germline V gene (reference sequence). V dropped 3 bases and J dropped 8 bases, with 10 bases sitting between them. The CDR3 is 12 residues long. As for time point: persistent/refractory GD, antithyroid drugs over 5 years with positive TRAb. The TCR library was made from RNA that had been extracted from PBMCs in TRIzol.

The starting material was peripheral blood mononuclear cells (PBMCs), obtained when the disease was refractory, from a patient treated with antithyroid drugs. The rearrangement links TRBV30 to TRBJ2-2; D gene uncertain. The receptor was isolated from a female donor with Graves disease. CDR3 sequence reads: CAWRPYRGELFF. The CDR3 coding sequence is TGTGCCTGGAGACCGTACAGAGGGGAGCTGTTTTTT.